A single sample is the source of the 13 T cell receptor beta chains below, sequenced in a study of blood T cell repertoires in COVID-19 (TCRdb year 2020). The method behind the library was the immunoSEQ multiplex PCR assay. The clones in this table, taken by TCRdb from immuneACCESS, are in-frame only. Not every clone is retained; where verified, under half of the shortfall comes from an unresolved V gene, and the cause of the rest is unknown. A total of 45,000 to 60,000 clones appear in this sample, roughly four fifths of them only once. The ten biggest clones cover more than 8% of the sample. Source material: peripheral blood. These receptors came from a woman aged 80 or over with acute or convalescent COVID-19.

This clone was found once. The rearrangement joins TRBV19 to TRBJ1-2, with TRBD1 as a possible D gene (5 bases). CDR3 size: 16 residues. Trimming took 5 bases from V and 2 from J, leaving 18 bases between them. Germline CDR1 reads LNHDA; CDR2 reads SQIVND (reference sequence). The CDR3 sequence is CASSSGTAASNYGYTF. The CDR3 nucleotides are TGTGCCAGTAGTTCAGGGACTGCCGCATCGAACTATGGCTACACCTTC.

The chain is built from TRBV6-5 and TRBJ2-2, with D possibly matching TRBD2 (6 bases). Trimming shortened V by 6 bases and J by 8 bases, and 13 bases separated the two germline ends. CDR3 length equals 13 residues. In germline, CDR1 is MNHEY, CDR2 SVGAGI. This chain's CDR3 is CASRRDSIGELFF. For the CDR3, the DNA is TGTGCCAGCAGGAGGGACTCCATAGGGGAGCTGTTTTTT.

The chain links TRBV5-4 to TRBJ2-7; the match to TRBD2 covers 9 bases. The V gene end was trimmed by 4 bases and the J gene end by 7 bases; junction bases not matched to a gene: 9. CDR1 is SGHNT, CDR2 YYREEE, per germline (reference sequence). The CDR3 covers 14 residues. The CDR3 region is CASSPPSGTREQYF. The CDR3, as DNA: TGTGCCAGCAGCCCTCCTAGCGGGACGAGGGAGCAGTACTTC.

The chain links TRBV4-2 to TRBJ1-3; D is unresolved. Germline values: CDR1 LGHNA, CDR2 YNFKEQ. With 0 bases removed from V and 3 bases from J, the gap between germline ends came to 9 bases. The length of the CDR3 is 15 residues. The DNA for the CDR3 is TGTGCCAGCAGCCAAGAGCCGCGCTATGGAAACACCATATATTTT. Translated: CASSQEPRYGNTIYF.

The CDR3 here is CASSLAAGGNSEQYF. CDR3 in DNA: TGCGCCAGCAGCTTGGCCGCAGGGGGCAATAGCGAGCAGTACTTC. The genes are TRBV5-1 and TRBJ2-7, with TRBD1 identical over 8 bases. V gave up 0 bases and J gave up 6 bases; unmatched junction bases: 8. Germline values: CDR1 SGHRS, CDR2 YFSETQ. CDR3 length equals 15 residues.

The CDR3 DNA reads TGTGCCTGGAGTGGACGGACAGGGAGCTCCTACGAGCAGTACTTC. Its translation is CAWSGRTGSSYEQYF. The genes are TRBV30 and TRBJ2-7, with 8 positions matching TRBD1. Germline lookup yields CDR1 GTSNPN and CDR2 SVGIG (reference sequence). There are 15 residues in the CDR3. With 1 base clipped from V and 0 bases from J, the junction kept 5 bases outside the gene matches.

The rearrangement links TRBV3-1 (or the pseudogene TRBV3-2) to TRBJ1-5; 7 nucleotides line up with TRBD1. The germline V gene encodes CDR1 LGHDT and CDR2 YNNKEL (reference sequence). V lost 4 bases and J lost 0; bases outside the gene matches: 24. This CDR3 is built from 22 residues. The DNA of the CDR3 is TGTGCCAGCAGCCGACAGGGTTTATCCAAACCGAACCTCATTCATAGCAATCAGCCCCAGCATTTT. Translating it yields CASSRQGLSKPNLIHSNQPQHF.

This chain joins TRBV11-1 and TRBJ1-2, with D possibly matching TRBD1 (6 bases). CDR3 length equals 13 residues. V was clipped by 4 bases and J by 4 bases, with 10 bases between them. The germline gives CDR1 SGHAT, CDR2 FQDESV (reference sequence). The DNA of the CDR3 is TGTGCCAGCAGCTCCACAGGGTTCTATGGCTACACCTTC. Its protein is CASSSTGFYGYTF.

The J gene is TRBJ1-3, the V gene TRBV9; 10 bases align to TRBD1. Germline values: CDR1 SGDLS, CDR2 YYNGEE. The CDR3 length is 18 residues. After removal of 0 bases from V and 1 base from J, the junction contained 7 bases not matched to a gene. CDR3 sequence reads: CASSVGDRGRSSGNTIYF. The CDR3 DNA reads as TGTGCCAGCAGCGTAGGGGACAGGGGTAGAAGTTCTGGAAACACCATATATTTT.

The V and J genes are TRBV5-1 and TRBJ2-7; D call uncertain. The CDR3 runs 12 residues. Germline V lookup: CDR1 SGHRS, CDR2 YFSETQ. The V and J ends lost 0 bases and 7 bases respectively, with 8 bases between them. The CDR3 DNA sequence: TGCGCCAGCAGCTTGGAAGCTAATGAGCAGTACTTC. This sequence encodes CASSLEANEQYF.

This clone was seen only a few times. J is TRBJ2-7 and V is TRBV5-1, with 9 bases matching TRBD2. V was pared by 4 bases and J by 0 bases, with 5 bases of the junction left unmatched. CDR1 and CDR2 from the germline V gene are SGHRS and YFSETQ. The CDR3 is 15 residues long. CDR3 residues: CASSRSSGGSYEQYF. CDR3 bases: TGCGCCAGCAGCCGGAGTAGCGGGGGCTCCTACGAGCAGTACTTC.

The CDR3 nucleotides are TGCGCCAGCAGGTTAACTGTTAACTATGGCTACACCTTC. This codes for CASRLTVNYGYTF. V and J are TRBV5-1 and TRBJ1-2, with unresolved D. The germline V and J ends were trimmed by 5 bases and 1 base, with 9 bases remaining between them. This CDR3 has 13 amino acids. In germline, CDR1 is SGHRS, CDR2 YFSETQ.

The V gene is TRBV5-1, the J gene TRBJ1-4; 7 bases are shared with TRBD1. V gave up 2 bases and J gave up 12 bases; unmatched junction bases: 10. The CDR3 loop spans 14 amino acids. Germline V gene lookup returns CDR1 SGHRS and CDR2 YFSETQ. The CDR3 DNA follows: TGCGCCAGCAGCTTTCGACAGGGTGCTGTGGAACTGTTTTTT. Translating gives CASSFRQGAVELFF.